The rows below give T cell receptor beta chains drawn from one sample of a study of T-cell reconstitution after alpha-beta-depleted transplantation in children. TCRdb recomputed calls from the PCR reads with MiXCR, one row per CDR3 protein. The sample has roughly 790,000 distinct CDR3 sequences; 16% are singletons. The source material was PBMCs, mostly from graft donor cells, sampled 360 days after TCRalphabeta/CD19-depleted stem cell transplant. These receptors all come from a male patient between 10 and 17 years old who had a stem cell transplant for acute lymphoblastic leukemia, so the T cells may come from the graft donor. CDR3s include the opening cysteine and the closing phenylalanine or tryptophan. Fields, in order: D gene, V gene, clone size, J gene, CDR3 DNA, CDR3 protein. The D gene is left open where the match is weak. Clone sizes are given selectively: once, few, many, or a class where the clone is expanded.

>TRBD2|TRBV18|-|TRBJ2-1
TGTGCCAGCTCACCACCGCAACTAGCGTTGGGTAATGAGCAGTTCTTC
CASSPPQLALGNEQFF
>TRBD1|TRBV9|-|TRBJ2-2
TGTGCCGGCGGACAGGGGGATTCCGGGGAGCTGTTTTTT
CAGGQGDSGELFF
>-|TRBV29-1|once|TRBJ1-2
TGCAGCGTTGAAGGCCAGGGTTCATCGGTCCTCATTTATGGCTACACCTTC
CSVEGQGSSVLIYGYTF
>-|TRBV11-2|-|TRBJ2-1
TGTGCCAGCAGCGTAATTAGGGGGAGCTCCTACAATGAGCAGTTCTTC
CASSVIRGSSYNEQFF
>TRBD1|TRBV11-1|few|TRBJ2-5
TGTGCCAGCAGCAATGGACGGCTAACATTGTGGGGACAGGGGGGGGCAGAGACCCAGTACTTC
CASSNGRLTLWGQGGAETQYF
>-|TRBV29-1|-|TRBJ2-7
TGCAGCGTTGATCTAGGGGGGTCCTACGAGCAGTACTTC
CSVDLGGSYEQYF
>-|TRBV29-1|few|TRBJ1-5
TGCAGCGTTGCCGTCCCTAATCAGCCCCAGCATTTT
CSVAVPNQPQHF
>TRBD2|TRBV9|few|TRBJ2-1
TGTGCCAGCAGCGTATCCATCCCGGGACTAGCGGGGTACAATGAGCAGTTCTTC
CASSVSIPGLAGYNEQFF
>TRBD2|TRBV5-1|-|TRBJ2-3
TGCGCCAGCAAAAGCGGGAGTGGGCCAGATACGCAGTATTTT
CASKSGSGPDTQYF
>-|TRBV12-5|-|TRBJ2-1
TGTGCTAGTGGCCTTTCACAGGAATACAATGAGCAGTTCTTC
CASGLSQEYNEQFF
>TRBD2|TRBV4-1|few|TRBJ2-2
TGCGCCAGCAGCATACGAACGGGACTAGCGGGGCCATTGAACACCGGGGAGCTGTTTTTT
CASSIRTGLAGPLNTGELFF
>TRBD1|TRBV9|few|TRBJ1-2
TGTGCCAGCAGCGGCGACAGGGGGAAGCACGACTATGGCTACACCTTC
CASSGDRGKHDYGYTF
>TRBD1|TRBV7-9|few|TRBJ1-6
TGTGCCAGCAGCTCAGGACAGGGCAGTTCACCCCTCCACTTT
CASSSGQGSSPLHF
>TRBD2|TRBV10-3|-|TRBJ2-1
TGTGCCATCAACGAGCGGGAGGGCCGGAGTGAGCAGTTCTTC
CAINEREGRSEQFF
>TRBD1|TRBV29-1|-|TRBJ2-3
TGCAGCGTTGAAATCAAGGACAGGACTAGCACAGATACGCAGTATTTT
CSVEIKDRTSTDTQYF
>TRBD2|TRBV7-3|-|TRBJ2-7
TGTGCCAGCAGCTTAACGGTGACTAGCGGAGTCTCCTACGAGCAGTACTTC
CASSLTVTSGVSYEQYF
>TRBD2|TRBV12-3/TRBV12-4|few|TRBJ2-7
TGTGCCACGGGACTAGCGGGCCCCTACGAGCAGTACTTC
CATGLAGPYEQYF
>-|TRBV12-3/TRBV12-4|-|TRBJ2-6
TGTGCCAGCATCCCTCAGGGTTCCGGGGCCAACGTCCTGACTTTC
CASIPQGSGANVLTF
>-|TRBV7-8|-|TRBJ2-3
TGTGCCAGCAGCTTATGGGTGAATAAACCAGATACGCAGTATTTT
CASSLWVNKPDTQYF
>-|TRBV2|-|TRBJ2-7
TGTGCCAGCAGTTACTCCTCCTACCGACGTGGTGTGCACGAGCAGTACTTC
CASSYSSYRRGVHEQYF
>-|TRBV4-2|-|TRBJ1-4
TGTGCCAGCAGCCGGGGGCTCACTAATGAAAAACTGTTTTTT
CASSRGLTNEKLFF
>-|TRBV6-5|-|TRBJ2-6
TGTGCCAGCAGTTCCATGACAGATCACGGGGCCAACGTCCTGACTTTC
CASSSMTDHGANVLTF
>-|TRBV4-1|many|TRBJ2-7
TGCGCCAGCAGCCTTAAGGGTAGTTCCTCCTACGAGCAGTACTTC
CASSLKGSSSYEQYF
>TRBD1|TRBV24-1|-|TRBJ2-3
TGTGCCACCAGTGATTTCTTGCAGGGGGAACAGTATTTT
CATSDFLQGEQYF
>-|TRBV5-1|few|TRBJ2-1
TGCGCCAGCAGTTCGGTAGTAGTAGGCAATGAGCAGTTCTTC
CASSSVVVGNEQFF
>TRBD1|TRBV4-1|few|TRBJ1-5
TGCGCCAGCAGCGATCGGACAGGTAATCAGCCCCAGCATTTT
CASSDRTGNQPQHF
>-|TRBV12-3/TRBV12-4|few|TRBJ2-3
TGTGCCAGCAGTTCCCGGAGGCGAGCGGCAGATACGCAGTATTTT
CASSSRRRAADTQYF
>-|TRBV10-2|-|TRBJ2-5
TGCGCCAGCAGTGCCCTCCAGGGGGGAGAGACCCAGTACTTC
CASSALQGGETQYF
>TRBD1|TRBV20-1|few|TRBJ1-4
TGCAGTGGTCGGGACAGGGGGCTTGAAAAACTGTTTTTT
CSGRDRGLEKLFF
>-|TRBV19|-|TRBJ2-1
TGTGCCAGTAGTATAGAAGCGGTACTGGGTGGTGTTGAGCAGTTCTTC
CASSIEAVLGGVEQFF
>-|TRBV20-1|few|TRBJ2-1
TGCAGTGCTTCGGGGGTCGTGACCGCACCCTACAATGAGCAGTTCTTC
CSASGVVTAPYNEQFF
>-|TRBV10-3|-|TRBJ2-5
TGTGCCATCAGTGCCAATAGCGAGGAGACCCAGTACTTC
CAISANSEETQYF
>-|TRBV11-1|few|TRBJ2-3
TGTGCCAGCAGCCTTGACTATTGGGGCACAGATACGCAGTATTTT
CASSLDYWGTDTQYF
>TRBD1|TRBV29-1|once|TRBJ1-5
TGCAGCGTTGATGCCGGGACAGGGAATCAGCCCCAGCATTTT
CSVDAGTGNQPQHF
>TRBD2|TRBV5-1|-|TRBJ2-1
TGCGCCAGCAGCCCCTGGACTAGCGCCGCCCTGAGCTCCTACAATGAGCAGTTCTTC
CASSPWTSAALSSYNEQFF
>-|TRBV27|few|TRBJ2-1
TGTGCCAGCAGTATTTCGGGCCTCAGGAACAATGAGCAGTTCTTC
CASSISGLRNNEQFF
>-|TRBV7-9|few|TRBJ2-3
TGTGCCAGCAGCTCCAAAGTCGGCAACACAGATACGCAGTATTTT
CASSSKVGNTDTQYF
>TRBD2|TRBV24-1|many|TRBJ2-1
TGTGCCACCAGTGATCTTAGCGGGAACTACAATGAGCAGTTCTTC
CATSDLSGNYNEQFF
>-|TRBV13|few|TRBJ2-1
TGTGCCAGCAGCCCCGAAGGGGACAATGAGCAGTTCTTC
CASSPEGDNEQFF
>TRBD2|TRBV12-3/TRBV12-4|-|TRBJ2-1
TGTGCCAGCAGTTCAGTGACTAGCGGGAGCAATGAGCAGTTCTTC
CASSSVTSGSNEQFF
>TRBD1|TRBV29-1|-|TRBJ2-1
TGCAGCGTTGAAGGGACAGGGGGCGACGAGCAGTTCTTC
CSVEGTGGDEQFF
>TRBD2|TRBV20-1|-|TRBJ2-7
TGCAGTGCTAGAGGGCCCAGGATGCTAGCGGGTGTAAAGCGGGCCTACGAGCAGTACTTC
CSARGPRMLAGVKRAYEQYF
>-|TRBV5-1|-|TRBJ2-5
TGCGCCAGCAGCTTGGGGATAGTCGGCTGGGAGACCCAGTACTTC
CASSLGIVGWETQYF